This is a list of T cell receptor beta chains from one sample in a study of cytomegalovirus exposure and HLA in healthy donors. Measured with immunoSEQ multiplex PCR; TCRdb has only the in-frame clones, and not every one. The sample lists some 120,000 clones, roughly 85% occurring once. Sequencing used PBMCs. These receptors were collected from a woman aged 40 to 50 in good health and CMV-seropositive. Each CDR3 is given with its conserved first and last residue. D genes are given only for firm matches. Size is stated for part of the rows, as once, few or many counts, or as a class when the clone is expanded.

d_call: TRBD2
j_call: TRBJ2-1
v_call: TRBV27
clone_size: NA
cdr3_nt: TGTGCCAGCAGCGGACTAGACTCCTACAATGAGCAGTTCTTC
cdr3_aa: CASSGLDSYNEQFF

d_call: TRBD2
j_call: TRBJ2-7
v_call: TRBV6-1
clone_size: NA
cdr3_nt: TGTGCCAGCAGTGAACCTTGGGGGGGCTACGAGCAGTACTTC
cdr3_aa: CASSEPWGGYEQYF

d_call: TRBD1
j_call: TRBJ2-7
v_call: TRBV14
clone_size: NA
cdr3_nt: TGTGCCAGCAGCCAAGATATAAGGACAGGGTCCTACGAGCAGTACTTC
cdr3_aa: CASSQDIRTGSYEQYF

d_call: TRBD1
j_call: TRBJ2-3
v_call: TRBV2
clone_size: NA
cdr3_nt: TGTGCCAGCAGTAGTACAGGGGCAGATACGCAGTATTTT
cdr3_aa: CASSSTGADTQYF

d_call: TRBD2
j_call: TRBJ2-3
v_call: TRBV27
clone_size: NA
cdr3_nt: TGTGCCAGCTCACGATGGGCGGGAGGGGCAGATACGCAGTATTTT
cdr3_aa: CASSRWAGGADTQYF

d_call: TRBD2
j_call: TRBJ2-1
v_call: TRBV7-6
clone_size: NA
cdr3_nt: TGTGCCAGCAGCTTAGTAGGGGCCAGTGGACTAGCGGCCTACAATGAGCAGTTCTTC
cdr3_aa: CASSLVGASGLAAYNEQFF

d_call: NA
j_call: TRBJ2-7
v_call: TRBV27
clone_size: NA
cdr3_nt: TGTGCCAGCAGTAGTGGGAGGTCTAACGAGCAGTACTTC
cdr3_aa: CASSSGRSNEQYF

d_call: NA
j_call: TRBJ1-1
v_call: TRBV6-1
clone_size: NA
cdr3_nt: TGTGCCAGCACCCAGGAACAGAACACTGAAGCTTTCTTT
cdr3_aa: CASTQEQNTEAFF

d_call: TRBD2
j_call: TRBJ2-7
v_call: TRBV28
clone_size: NA
cdr3_nt: TGTGCCAGCATGGGACTAGCGGGAAGGTACGAGCAGTACTTC
cdr3_aa: CASMGLAGRYEQYF

d_call: NA
j_call: TRBJ2-1
v_call: TRBV7-9
clone_size: NA
cdr3_nt: TGTGCCAGCAGCTTAACCGGCGGCAACAATGAGCAGTTCTTC
cdr3_aa: CASSLTGGNNEQFF

d_call: NA
j_call: TRBJ1-3
v_call: TRBV5-8
clone_size: once
cdr3_nt: TGTGCCAGCAGCTTGGGAGGGACTGGAAACACCATATATTTT
cdr3_aa: CASSLGGTGNTIYF

d_call: TRBD2
j_call: TRBJ2-7
v_call: TRBV7-3
clone_size: NA
cdr3_nt: TGTGCCAGCAGCCCGTGGACTAGCTCCTACGAGCAGTACTTC
cdr3_aa: CASSPWTSSYEQYF

d_call: NA
j_call: TRBJ2-5
v_call: TRBV10-3
clone_size: NA
cdr3_nt: TGTGCCATCAGTGCGGGAGATGGAGAGACCCAGTACTTC
cdr3_aa: CAISAGDGETQYF

d_call: NA
j_call: TRBJ2-2
v_call: TRBV5-1
clone_size: NA
cdr3_nt: TGCGCCAGCAGCTTGTCGGCGGGCCAAGGGACCGGGGAGCTGTTTTTT
cdr3_aa: CASSLSAGQGTGELFF

d_call: TRBD1
j_call: TRBJ1-2
v_call: TRBV28
clone_size: NA
cdr3_nt: TGTGCCAGCAGTCTTCTAGGGGGCGCATTCACCTTC
cdr3_aa: CASSLLGGAFTF

d_call: NA
j_call: TRBJ1-2
v_call: TRBV27
clone_size: NA
cdr3_nt: TGTGCCAGCAGTCGACAGGATCCTAACTATGGCTACACCTTC
cdr3_aa: CASSRQDPNYGYTF

d_call: NA
j_call: TRBJ2-7
v_call: TRBV15
clone_size: once
cdr3_nt: TGTGCCACCAGCAGAGATACCAGGGGTCACGAGCAGTACTTC
cdr3_aa: CATSRDTRGHEQYF

d_call: NA
j_call: TRBJ1-1
v_call: TRBV19
clone_size: NA
cdr3_nt: TGTGCCAGTAGTATCATTGAGAGCACTGAAGCTTTCTTT
cdr3_aa: CASSIIESTEAFF

d_call: TRBD1
j_call: TRBJ1-1
v_call: TRBV11-3
clone_size: NA
cdr3_nt: TGTGCCAGCAGCCGCGACGGGACAGGGGGCACTGAAGCTTTCTTT
cdr3_aa: CASSRDGTGGTEAFF

d_call: NA
j_call: TRBJ2-7
v_call: TRBV6-5
clone_size: few
cdr3_nt: TGTGCCAGCAGTTCCCAACAGGTATCCTACGAGCAGTACTTC
cdr3_aa: CASSSQQVSYEQYF

d_call: TRBD2
j_call: TRBJ2-3
v_call: TRBV27
clone_size: NA
cdr3_nt: TGTGCCAGCAGCTGGTTGGACGGGAGGGCAAAAGATACGCAGTATTTT
cdr3_aa: CASSWLDGRAKDTQYF

d_call: TRBD1
j_call: TRBJ1-1
v_call: TRBV6-4
clone_size: few
cdr3_nt: TGTGCCAGCAGACAGGGGGGAAACACTGAAGCTTTCTTT
cdr3_aa: CASRQGGNTEAFF

d_call: NA
j_call: TRBJ2-4
v_call: TRBV6-5
clone_size: NA
cdr3_nt: TGTGCCAGCAGCGCAGGCAAAAACATTCAGTACTTC
cdr3_aa: CASSAGKNIQYF

d_call: NA
j_call: TRBJ1-1
v_call: TRBV5-1
clone_size: NA
cdr3_nt: TGCGCCAGCAGCTTGGCCGTTGCACAGGGAAGGACTGAAGCTTTCTTT
cdr3_aa: CASSLAVAQGRTEAFF

d_call: NA
j_call: TRBJ1-3
v_call: TRBV5-1
clone_size: once
cdr3_nt: TGCGCCAGCAGCAGGAACAAACAGAACTCTGGAAACACCATATATTTT
cdr3_aa: CASSRNKQNSGNTIYF

d_call: TRBD1
j_call: TRBJ2-7
v_call: TRBV6-6
clone_size: NA
cdr3_nt: TGTGCCAGCAGTTACCCGGACAGGGCCTACGAGCAGTACTTC
cdr3_aa: CASSYPDRAYEQYF